This is a list of T cell receptor beta chains from one sample in a study of spatial heterogeneity in lung cancer. TCRdb re-called the 5' RACE reads through MiXCR, storing one row per CDR3 protein. The sample shows just under 95,000 distinct CDR3 sequences, approximately 12% of them seen only once. The sample consisted of PBMCs, taken at surgery. Receptors were obtained from a male donor with early-stage non-small cell lung cancer. The CDR3 runs from the conserved cysteine through the conserved F or W. D genes are given only for firm matches. The size field is filled for only some rows; it gives once, few, many or a size class.

CDR3nt	CDR3aa	d_gene	v_gene	abundance	j_gene
TGTGCCACCAGTGATCGGGAGGACCCCAGGCGGGGGGGCCGGGATGAGCAGTTCTTC	CATSDREDPRRGGRDEQFF	TRBD2	TRBV24-1	many	TRBJ2-1
TGTGCCTGGAGTACCGGGGGCAACAATCAGCCCCAGCATTTT	CAWSTGGNNQPQHF	NA	TRBV30	many	TRBJ1-5
TGTGCCAGCAGTTTAAATCGTCAGGCCTATAATTCACCCCTCCACTTT	CASSLNRQAYNSPLHF	NA	TRBV27	few	TRBJ1-6
TGTGCCAGCAGCTCAGTAGCGGGGGGGGCTGTCGGCTTTGCCATCGAGCAGTTCTTC	CASSSVAGGAVGFAIEQFF	TRBD2	TRBV7-6	many	TRBJ2-1
TGCGCCAGCAGCCGGGGGGATTGGAGGGCAGAGACCCAGTACTTC	CASSRGDWRAETQYF	TRBD2	TRBV5-1	few	TRBJ2-5
TGTGCCAGCAGTTTAGTGGTCGGCGAGTACGAGCAGTACTTC	CASSLVVGEYEQYF	NA	TRBV12-3/TRBV12-4	NA	TRBJ2-7
TGCGCCAGCAGGCCGACAGGGGGCTCTGGAAACACCATATATTTT	CASRPTGGSGNTIYF	TRBD1	TRBV4-3	few	TRBJ1-3
TGCAGCGTTGGAACCAGGGGGAACACTGAAGCTTTCTTT	CSVGTRGNTEAFF	NA	TRBV29-1	NA	TRBJ1-1
TGCGCCAGCAGCTTGGGGGGACGGGTCTCCTACAATGAGCAGTTCTTC	CASSLGGRVSYNEQFF	NA	TRBV5-1	few	TRBJ2-1
TGTGCCAGCAGTCGAACAGGGTCTGGAAACACCATATATTTT	CASSRTGSGNTIYF	NA	TRBV12-3/TRBV12-4	NA	TRBJ1-3
TGTGCCAGCAGCTTAAATGAGCGGGGCTACAATGAGCAGTTCTTC	CASSLNERGYNEQFF	TRBD2	TRBV7-3	NA	TRBJ2-1
TGTGCCAGCAGTTTTCTAGCGGGAGCTAGCACAGATACGCAGTATTTT	CASSFLAGASTDTQYF	TRBD2	TRBV28	NA	TRBJ2-3
TGCAGCGTTGAAGGGGGTAATAACTATGGCTACACCTTC	CSVEGGNNYGYTF	NA	TRBV29-1	NA	TRBJ1-2
TGCAGCGCAACAAGCCGCGGGGCAGATACGCAGTATTTT	CSATSRGADTQYF	NA	TRBV29-1	many	TRBJ2-3
NA	CASSLDLGTGEQFF	NA	TRBV5-4	once	TRBJ2-1
TGTGCCAGCAAAGAAAGCGGCAGCATGAGTGAGCAGTACTTC	CASKESGSMSEQYF	NA	TRBV6-1	many	TRBJ2-7
TGTGCCAGCTCTGCAAACGGGGGGATCGGACAGCCCCAGCATTTT	CASSANGGIGQPQHF	NA	TRBV18	NA	TRBJ1-5
TGTGCCAGCTCCCCTCGGGGGGGAGGACGGAACGAGCAGTACTTC	CASSPRGGGRNEQYF	TRBD2	TRBV18	NA	TRBJ2-7
TGTGCCAGTAGTATTACGGCTAGCGGGGGTAGAGATACGCAGTATTTT	CASSITASGGRDTQYF	TRBD2	TRBV19	NA	TRBJ2-3
TGTGCCAGCAGCCACAAACTAGGAGGTACCAGAGAGACCCAGTACTTC	CASSHKLGGTRETQYF	NA	TRBV14	few	TRBJ2-5
TGCGCCAGCAGCTTGGAGGTGGCGCGGTATGGCTACACCTTC	CASSLEVARYGYTF	NA	TRBV5-1	few	TRBJ1-2
TGTGCCATCAGTACTTTGGGGGAGGCAGATACGCAGTATTTT	CAISTLGEADTQYF	NA	TRBV10-3	NA	TRBJ2-3
TGTGCCAGCAGCCAAGCAGGCGGGGAGGGTGAGACCCAGTACTTC	CASSQAGGEGETQYF	TRBD2	TRBV3-1	many	TRBJ2-5
TGTGCCAGCAGTTTCCCGCGAAGGGGACAGGGAAGCCACGAGCAGTACTTC	CASSFPRRGQGSHEQYF	TRBD1	TRBV28	few	TRBJ2-7
TGTGCCACCCGGGGATTGCAGGACACCGGGGAGCTGTTTTTT	CATRGLQDTGELFF	NA	TRBV19	NA	TRBJ2-2
TGTGCCAGCAGCTTAGGGGCCAGTGAGCAGTTCTTC	CASSLGASEQFF	NA	TRBV7-2	NA	TRBJ2-1
TGTGCCAGCAGTGAAGGGGGCGCGGACACTGAAGCTTTCTTT	CASSEGGADTEAFF	TRBD1	TRBV6-6	many	TRBJ1-1
TGTGCCAGCAGCTTAGACGACATCTCGCAGTATTTT	CASSLDDISQYF	NA	TRBV7-9	few	TRBJ2-3
TGTGCCAGCAGACCATCAGGGGAATCACCCCTCCACTTT	CASRPSGESPLHF	NA	TRBV3-1	few	TRBJ1-6
TGTGCCAGCAGTCCCATGACAGGGGGCGTCCAGCCCCAGCATTTT	CASSPMTGGVQPQHF	TRBD1	TRBV12-3/TRBV12-4	NA	TRBJ1-5
TGTGCCAGCAGTTTAGTGGCTAGCGGGAAAGAGACCCAGTACTTC	CASSLVASGKETQYF	TRBD2	TRBV28	NA	TRBJ2-5